The sequence of this T cell receptor (beta chain) was determined in a study of T-cell reconstitution after alpha-beta-depleted transplantation in children. This clonotype showed up just a few times. The V gene lost 0 bases and the J gene lost 4 bases, with 10 bases spanning the gap. This CDR3 has 14 residues. Germline V gene data show CDR1 as DFQATT and CDR2 as SNEGSKA (reference sequence). During its preparation, the TCRbeta library received unique molecular identifiers. TCRdb re-analysed the PCR reads in MiXCR, keeping a single row per CDR3 protein. The sample has about 340,000 distinct CDR3 sequences; about 14% are singletons.

The sequenced sample was PBMCs, obtained from the stem cell graft. The V and J genes are TRBV20-1 and TRBJ2-1; D gene uncertain. This TCR was sampled from a human donor who donated a stem cell graft to a child with Fanconi anemia. CDR3 nucleotides: TGCAGTGCTAGAGATGGGCGGATTTACAATGAGCAGTTCTTC. Translation gives CSARDGRIYNEQFF.